This T cell receptor beta chain was sequenced in a study of shared clonotypes between healthy human individuals. Study at large: Each donor's CD4 naive and CD4 memory cells filled three plates apiece, CD8 naive two, and CD8 memory one. Findings and limits, study-wide: Some naive CD4 clonotypes, 5% to 5.5%, turned up in common across four donors.

Original processing methods: ImmunoSEQ output held junction-only sequences without quality scores, so filtering differed. Here immunoSEQ multiplex PCR was the method, and the copy in TCRdb shows in-frame clones only, minus some. Clonal size and the V and J genes are those of that table, whereas D and trimming came from the DNA. Of 300,000 to 350,000 clones in the sample, 73% were seen once. Healthy HIV-negative adults with no recent acute infections or vaccinations were recruited as donors. A word on this clone: Antigen unknown. At the DNA level, this CDR3 is encoded by other sequences in the same sample as well.

Germline V gene sequence: CDR1 MNHEY, CDR2 SVGAGI. The CDR3 covers 11 residues. V lost 6 bases and J 6 bases, leaving 9 bases between the germline ends. Sample: memory CD4+ T cells sorted from blood. The sample's subset: CD45RA-negative fraction. This clonotype originated in a man aged 25-40 years in good health. The V and J genes are TRBV6-5 and TRBJ2-7; D remains unclear. This CDR3 is CASSTPGEQYF. The CDR3 DNA reads TGTGCCAGCAGCACCCCAGGCGAGCAGTACTTC.